This entry is about one TCR beta chain. Its specificity is unknown. These data come from a study of T cell responses to AZD1222 COVID-19 vaccine. About the research overall: Whether given at about 4 or about 12 weeks, second doses were pooled.

Study-level findings and limits: Spike-specific TCR breadth and depth both grew after two AZD1222 doses. Nearly half of spike-specific TCRs reportedly target variant regions that are unmutated in the B.1.351 and B.1.1.7 variants. Spike-wide vaccine-associated CD4 TCRs dominated at 160-218 and 743-854.

The table came from immunoSEQ multiplex PCR; TCRdb's copy has only in-frame clones and leaves some out. In the table there are approximately 120,000 clones, roughly nine tenths of which are singletons. This CDR3 region has 13 residues. Germline assignment: CDR1 MNHEY and CDR2 SVGAGI. Trimming took 4 bases from V and 5 from J, leaving 11 bases between them. Source: peripheral blood, taken on day 0 of AZD1222 vaccination. This TCR was sampled from an adult in good health. The chain employs TRBV6-5 and TRBJ1-2; unclear D gene. CDR3 residues: CASSWPGNYGYTF. CDR3 sequence (DNA): TGTGCCAGCAGTTGGCCGGGCAATTATGGCTACACCTTC.